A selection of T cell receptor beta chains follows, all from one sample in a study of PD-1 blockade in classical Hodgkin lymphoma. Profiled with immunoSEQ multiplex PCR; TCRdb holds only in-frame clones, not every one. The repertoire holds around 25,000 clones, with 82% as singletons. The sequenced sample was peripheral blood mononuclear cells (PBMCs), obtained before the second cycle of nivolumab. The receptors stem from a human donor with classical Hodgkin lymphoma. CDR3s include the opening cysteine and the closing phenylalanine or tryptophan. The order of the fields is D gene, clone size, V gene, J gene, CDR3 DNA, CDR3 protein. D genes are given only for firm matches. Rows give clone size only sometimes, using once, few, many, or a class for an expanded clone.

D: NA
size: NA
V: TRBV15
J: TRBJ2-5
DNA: TGTGCCACCAGTCCCAGACAGCAAGAGACCCAGTACTTC
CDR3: CATSPRQQETQYF

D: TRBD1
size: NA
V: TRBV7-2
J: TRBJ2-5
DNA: TGTGCCAGCACCCAACGGAGCAGGGGGCGAGAGACCCAGTACTTC
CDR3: CASTQRSRGRETQYF

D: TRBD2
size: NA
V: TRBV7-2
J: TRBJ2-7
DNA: TGTGCCAGCAGCTTAGGCACTAGCGGTACCTACGAGCAGTACTTC
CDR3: CASSLGTSGTYEQYF

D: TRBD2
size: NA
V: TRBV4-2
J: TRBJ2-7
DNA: TGTGCCAGCAGCCATCCCGTAGCGGGGTCCTCCTACGAGCAGTACTTC
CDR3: CASSHPVAGSSYEQYF

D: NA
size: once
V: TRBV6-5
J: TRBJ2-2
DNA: TGTGCCAGCAGTCACCGGGACCCCCTGACCGGGGAGCTGTTTTTT
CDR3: CASSHRDPLTGELFF

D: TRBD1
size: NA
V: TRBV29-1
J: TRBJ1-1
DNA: TGCAGCGCCGATCAGGGGGATACTGAAGCTTTCTTT
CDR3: CSADQGDTEAFF

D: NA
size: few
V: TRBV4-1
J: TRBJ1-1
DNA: TGCGCCAGCAGCGTCCGGTCTGAAGCTTTCTTT
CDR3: CASSVRSEAFF

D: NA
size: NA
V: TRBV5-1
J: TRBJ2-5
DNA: TGCGCCAGCAGCGGCGACAGCATTCTTCAAGAGACCCAGTACTTC
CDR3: CASSGDSILQETQYF

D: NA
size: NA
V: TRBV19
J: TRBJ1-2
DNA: TGTGCCAGTAGTATAAGGGAAAACTATGGCTACACCTTC
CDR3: CASSIRENYGYTF

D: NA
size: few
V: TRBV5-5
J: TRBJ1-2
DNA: TGTGCCAGCTCGAAGCGGGGGGCCGACTATGGCTACACCTTC
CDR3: CASSKRGADYGYTF

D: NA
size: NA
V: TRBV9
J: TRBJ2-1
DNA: TGTGCCAGCAGCGGGGGGGTGGTCTCCTACAATGAGCAGTTCTTC
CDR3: CASSGGVVSYNEQFF

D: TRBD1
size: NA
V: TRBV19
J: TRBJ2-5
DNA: TGTGCCAGTAGTCCCCGGACAGGTACGGGGGAGACCCAGTACTTC
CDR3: CASSPRTGTGETQYF

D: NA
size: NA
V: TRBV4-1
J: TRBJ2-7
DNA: TGCGCCAGCAGCCAAGACAGGGGGGCCTACGAGCAGTACTTC
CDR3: CASSQDRGAYEQYF

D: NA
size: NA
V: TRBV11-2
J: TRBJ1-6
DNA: TGTGCCAGCAGCTTAGGTACAGCCCATTCACCCCTCCACTTT
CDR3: CASSLGTAHSPLHF

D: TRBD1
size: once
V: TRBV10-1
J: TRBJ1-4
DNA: TGCGCCAGTGAGGGACAGGGGAGGGGCTATAATGAAAAACTGTTTTTT
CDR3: CASEGQGRGYNEKLFF

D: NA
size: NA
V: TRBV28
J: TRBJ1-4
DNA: TGTGCCAGCAGTCCGGGTGGAGAAAAACTGTTTTTT
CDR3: CASSPGGEKLFF

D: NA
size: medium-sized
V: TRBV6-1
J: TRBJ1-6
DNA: TGTGCCAGCAGTGAAGAGGTCGGGGGTTATTCACCCCTCCACTTT
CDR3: CASSEEVGGYSPLHF

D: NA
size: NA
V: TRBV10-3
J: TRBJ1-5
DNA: TGTGCCATCAGCACGGGCTTAACAGGGAGCAATCAGCCCCAGCATTTT
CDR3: CAISTGLTGSNQPQHF

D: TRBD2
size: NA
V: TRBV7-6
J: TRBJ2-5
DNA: TGTGCCAGCAGCTTAGCGGCGGGGGGGACCCAGTACTTC
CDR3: CASSLAAGGTQYF

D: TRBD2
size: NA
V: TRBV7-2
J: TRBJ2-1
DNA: TGTGCCAGCAGCTCGACTAGCGGGGCCTACAATGAGCAGTTCTTC
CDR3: CASSSTSGAYNEQFF

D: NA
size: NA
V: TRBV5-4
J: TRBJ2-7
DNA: TGTGCCAGCAGCTTTGGGATAATCTACGAGCAGTACTTC
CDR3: CASSFGIIYEQYF

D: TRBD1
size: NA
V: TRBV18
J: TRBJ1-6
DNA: TGTGCCAGCTCACCATTTGCGACAGGGAATTCACCCCTCCACTTT
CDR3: CASSPFATGNSPLHF

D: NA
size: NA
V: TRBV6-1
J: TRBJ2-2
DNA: TGTGCCAGCAGTGACAGGGACACCGGGGAGCTGTTTTTT
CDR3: CASSDRDTGELFF

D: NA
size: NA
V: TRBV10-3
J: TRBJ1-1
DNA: TGTGCCATCAGTCCCGGGACATTCGGCACTGAAGCTTTCTTT
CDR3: CAISPGTFGTEAFF

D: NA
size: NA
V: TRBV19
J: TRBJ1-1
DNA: TGTGCCAGTAGTAGATACTCGAACACTGAAGCTTTCTTT
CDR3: CASSRYSNTEAFF

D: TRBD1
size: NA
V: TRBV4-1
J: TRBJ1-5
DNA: TGCGCCAGCAGCCAGACTCGATTACAGGGGAAGGAATACAATCAGCCCCAGCATTTT
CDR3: CASSQTRLQGKEYNQPQHF

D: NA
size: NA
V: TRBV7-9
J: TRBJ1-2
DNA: TGTGCCAGCAGCTTCCAGGCGGGGGAATATGGCTACACCTTC
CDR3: CASSFQAGEYGYTF

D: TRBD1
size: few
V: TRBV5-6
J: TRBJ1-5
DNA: TGTGCCAGCAGCTTGGCCCCCGGGGACAGAAATCAGCCCCAGCATTTT
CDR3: CASSLAPGDRNQPQHF

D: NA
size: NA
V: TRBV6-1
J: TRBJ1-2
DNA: TGTGCCAGCTCCCACCAGGGAGGGTTGCACTATGGCTACACCTTC
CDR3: CASSHQGGLHYGYTF

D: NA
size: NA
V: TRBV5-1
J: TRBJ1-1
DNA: TGCGCCAGCAGCTTATTCGGGGGCGACACGGACACTGAAGCTTTCTTT
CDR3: CASSLFGGDTDTEAFF

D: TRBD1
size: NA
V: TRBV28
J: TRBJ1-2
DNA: TGTGCCAGCAGTTTACACCATCCGGGACAGGGGATGGGCTACACCTTC
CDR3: CASSLHHPGQGMGYTF

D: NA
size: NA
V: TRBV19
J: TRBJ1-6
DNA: TGTGCCAGTAGGACGACTGGGAGTTCACCCCTCCACTTT
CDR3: CASRTTGSSPLHF

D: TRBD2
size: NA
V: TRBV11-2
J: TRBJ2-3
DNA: TGTGCCAGCAGAGCGGGGGTAGCGGGGGGGACAGATACGCAGTATTTT
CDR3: CASRAGVAGGTDTQYF

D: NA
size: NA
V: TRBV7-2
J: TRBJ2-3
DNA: TGTGCCAGCAGCCGCGAGGGCCAGCCAGATACGCAGTATTTT
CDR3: CASSREGQPDTQYF

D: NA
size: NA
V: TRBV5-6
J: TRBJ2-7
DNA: TGTGCCAGCACCGGCGGCCACTCCTACGAGCAGTACTTC
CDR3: CASTGGHSYEQYF

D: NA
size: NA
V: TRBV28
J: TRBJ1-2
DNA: TGTGCCAGCAGTTTAAACGTAGGGAATGGCTACACCTTC
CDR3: CASSLNVGNGYTF

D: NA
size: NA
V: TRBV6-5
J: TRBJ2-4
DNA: TGTGCCAGCAGTCTCCCTGGGACAGCGGGCATTCAGTACTTC
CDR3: CASSLPGTAGIQYF

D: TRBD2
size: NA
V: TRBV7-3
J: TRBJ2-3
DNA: TGTGCCAGCAGCTCCGGGGGGTTCGAAACAGATACGCAGTATTTT
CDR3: CASSSGGFETDTQYF

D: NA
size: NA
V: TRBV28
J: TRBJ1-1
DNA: TGTGCCAGCAGTTTGATCCCAGCGAACACTGAAGCTTTCTTT
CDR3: CASSLIPANTEAFF

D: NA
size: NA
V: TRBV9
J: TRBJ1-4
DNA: TGTGCCAGCAGCGTAGCTGTAGGCGGCGGGAATGAAAAACTGTTTTTT
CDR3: CASSVAVGGGNEKLFF

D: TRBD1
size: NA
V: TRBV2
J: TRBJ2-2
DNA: TGTGCCAGCAGACGGACAGGGGAAGCCGGGGAGCTGTTTTTT
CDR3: CASRRTGEAGELFF

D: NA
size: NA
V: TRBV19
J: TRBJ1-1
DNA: TGTGCCGTCTCGATCGGGTCTTACACTGAAGCTTTCTTT
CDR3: CAVSIGSYTEAFF

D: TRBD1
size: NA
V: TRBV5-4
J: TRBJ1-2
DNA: TGTGCCAGCAGCCTGACAGGGGGCGGCTATGGCTACACCTTC
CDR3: CASSLTGGGYGYTF

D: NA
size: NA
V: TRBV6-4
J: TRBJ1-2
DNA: TGTGCCAGCAGTGGATGGTCCGGAGATGGCTATGGCTACACCTTC
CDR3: CASSGWSGDGYGYTF

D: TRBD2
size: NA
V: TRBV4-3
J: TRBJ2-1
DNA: TGCGCCAGCAGTTACGCCGGGACTAGCGGGGGAAATGAGCAGTTCTTC
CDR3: CASSYAGTSGGNEQFF

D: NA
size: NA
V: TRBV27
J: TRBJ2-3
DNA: TGTGCCAGCAGTTTAAACCCCCCCGGGGTCACAGATACGCAGTATTTT
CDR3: CASSLNPPGVTDTQYF

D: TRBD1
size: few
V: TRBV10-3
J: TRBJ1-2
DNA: TGTGCCATCAGGCCAACAACAGGGGCGGGTGGCTACACCTTC
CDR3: CAIRPTTGAGGYTF

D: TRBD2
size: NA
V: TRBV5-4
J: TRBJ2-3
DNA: TGTGCCAGCAGCTCCCGACTAGCGGGGGCGCTCACAGATACGCAGTATTTT
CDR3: CASSSRLAGALTDTQYF

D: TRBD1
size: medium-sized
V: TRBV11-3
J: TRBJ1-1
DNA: TGTGCCAGCAGCTCCAGGGGGAGAGCTGAAGCTTTCTTT
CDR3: CASSSRGRAEAFF

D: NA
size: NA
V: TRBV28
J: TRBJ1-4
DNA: TGTGCCAGCAGTTTGGGTGGTGGTGAAAAACTGTTTTTT
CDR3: CASSLGGGEKLFF